Listed here are 25 T cell receptor beta chains from one sample, sequenced in a study of cytomegalovirus exposure and HLA in healthy donors. The PCR had 60 Vbeta and 13 Jbeta primers. Libraries were prepared by immunoSEQ multiplex PCR; TCRdb keeps only in-frame clonotypes and omits some of them. Of 95,000 to 150,000 clones listed, 50% to 80% are singletons. The material sequenced was PBMCs. These receptors all come from a woman between 40 and 55 years old in good health and CMV-seropositive.

The chain has TRBV7-9 and TRBJ2-6; D is undetermined. Per germline, CDR1 SEHNR and CDR2 FQNEAQ (reference sequence). The CDR3 has 13 residues. V was shortened by 8 bases and J by 0 bases, with 5 bases between the two germline ends. CDR3 protein: CASSHSGANVLTF. CDR3 bases: TGTGCCAGCTCCCACTCTGGGGCCAACGTCCTGACTTTC.

The chain links TRBV6-1 to TRBJ1-6, with 10 positions matching TRBD1. This CDR3 contains 14 residues. Trimming at V came to 3 bases and at J to 13 bases, leaving 6 bases not matched to a gene. Germline-derived CDR1 and CDR2 are MNHNS and SASEGT. The CDR3 here is CASSDDRGLFPLHF. CDR3 in DNA: TGTGCCAGCAGTGACGACAGGGGGCTTTTTCCCCTCCACTTT.

The chain combines TRBV10-1 with TRBJ1-5; tentatively, D is TRBD1 (6 bases). V dropped 5 bases and J dropped 5 bases, with 10 bases sitting between them. The CDR3 runs 13 residues. Germline V CDR1 and CDR2: WNHNN, SYGVQD (reference sequence). The chain's CDR3 is CASSTGIDQPQHF. CDR3 in DNA: TGCGCCAGCAGTACAGGGATCGATCAGCCCCAGCATTTT.

This chain joins TRBV6-5 and TRBJ2-3; possible D gene TRBD2, 5 bases. This CDR3 spans 16 amino acids. Deletions cut 4 bases from V and 2 bases from J, with 16 bases between. Germline V CDR1 and CDR2: MNHEY, SVGAGI. The DNA for the CDR3 is TGTGCCAGCAGTTCGGACGGGGTATACTTCACAGATACGCAGTATTTT. It translates to CASSSDGVYFTDTQYF.

The V and J genes are TRBV2 and TRBJ2-7; 10 bases line up with TRBD2. J was trimmed by 5 bases and V by 6 bases; bases with no gene match: 7. Germline-derived CDR1 and CDR2 are SNHLY and FYNNEI. This CDR3 has 14 residues. The CDR3 protein is CASRTGTSDHEQYF. The CDR3 coding sequence is TGTGCCAGCAGGACCGGGACTAGCGACCACGAGCAGTACTTC.

The V and J genes are TRBV6-1 and TRBJ1-3, with 8 bases aligning to TRBD1. The CDR3 runs to 17 residues. The V segment lost 3 bases and the J segment 6 bases; nucleotides outside the gene matches: 13. Per germline, CDR1 MNHNS and CDR2 SASEGT. DNA of the CDR3: TGTGCCAGCAGTGACACGAGACTGACAGGGGTGGTAAACACCATATATTTT. This sequence encodes CASSDTRLTGVVNTIYF.

About this clone: The sample carries other DNA sequences with the same CDR3. The V gene is TRBV4-2, the J gene TRBJ1-3, with 7 positions matching TRBD1. The CDR3 covers 17 residues. Germline CDR1 reads LGHNA; CDR2 reads YNFKEQ. V lost 0 bases, J lost 1 base, and 6 bases stayed unmatched. The CDR3 DNA is TGTGCCAGCAGCCAAGATCGACAGGGAAGTTCTGGAAACACCATATATTTT. Its translation is CASSQDRQGSSGNTIYF.

This sequence joins TRBV2 and TRBJ1-1, with TRBD1 as a possible D gene (5 bases). Trimming stripped 4 bases from V and 1 base from J, with 10 bases between. This CDR3 region has 14 residues. The germline V gene has CDR1 SNHLY and CDR2 FYNNEI. CDR3 nucleotide sequence: TGTGCCAGCAGTGTAGTCGGGGGGAACACTGAAGCTTTCTTT. This sequence encodes CASSVVGGNTEAFF. Variable domain in full (rest from reference TRBV2 and TRBJ1-1): EPEVTQTPSHQVTQMGQEVILRCVPISNHLYFYWYRQILGQKVEFLVSFYNNEISEKSEIFDDQFSVERPDGSNFTLKIRSTKLEDSAMYFCASSVVGGNTEAFFGQGTRLTVV.

This chain links TRBV9 with TRBJ1-1; TRBD1 is a possible D gene (5 bases). Between the trimmed V and J ends, which lost 4 bases and 0 bases, there was a span of 10 bases. The CDR3 sequence is 14 residues long. Looked up from germline, CDR1 is SGDLS and CDR2 is YYNGEE. CDR3 region: CASSSGLMNTEAFF. The CDR3 nucleotides read TGTGCCAGCAGCTCGGGACTTATGAACACTGAAGCTTTCTTT.

This clone appeared a few times. The V call is TRBV5-1, the J call TRBJ1-6; D perhaps matches TRBD1 (5 bases). The CDR3 is made up of 17 amino acids. Germline CDR1 SGHRS, CDR2 YFSETQ. Trimming removed 0 bases at V and 6 bases at J, with 16 bases between. The CDR3 DNA follows: TGCGCCAGCAGCTTGGGGGTCCGGGACGGGGGTAATTCACCCCTCCACTTT. Translated, it gives CASSLGVRDGGNSPLHF.

The chain employs TRBV4-1 and TRBJ2-1; D is possibly TRBD1 (5 bases). The V gene lost 0 bases and the J gene lost 3 bases, with 18 bases spanning the gap. Germline values: CDR1 MGHRA, CDR2 YSYEKL. CDR3 size: 18 residues. The CDR3: CASSQDPAGQWGYNEQFF. The CDR3 bases are TGCGCCAGCAGCCAAGATCCGGCAGGGCAATGGGGCTACAATGAGCAGTTCTTC.

CDR3 loop: CASSSRGKARKLFF. The CDR3 DNA sequence: TGTGCCAGCAGTAGCAGGGGGAAGGCCCGAAAACTGTTTTTT. The chain combines TRBV27 with TRBJ1-4, with TRBD1 matching 7 bases. Germline CDR1 and CDR2: MNHEY and SMNVEV (reference sequence). After removal of 5 bases from V and 10 bases from J, the junction contained 10 bases not matched to a gene. The CDR3 has 14 amino acids.

V and J are TRBV13 and TRBJ1-3; unclear D gene. Germline V gene lookup returns CDR1 PRHDT and CDR2 FYEKMQ (reference sequence). Trimming stripped 3 bases from V and 9 bases from J, with 9 bases between. This CDR3 contains 12 residues. The CDR3 spells CASSFRKATIYF. The DNA of the CDR3 is TGTGCCAGCAGCTTCAGGAAGGCCACCATATATTTT.

The chain uses TRBV7-9 and TRBJ1-1; D might be TRBD1 (5 bases). Trimming cost V 1 base and J 5 bases, with 14 bases left between them. Per the germline V gene, CDR1 is SEHNR and CDR2 is FQNEAQ (reference sequence). This CDR3 has 15 residues. CDR3 amino acids: CASSLVVGGKTEAFF. CDR3 nucleotide sequence: TGTGCCAGCAGCTTAGTCGTGGGGGGAAAGACTGAAGCTTTCTTT.

The chain combines TRBV6-8 with TRBJ1-5; 8 bases line up with TRBD1. CDR1 MNHGY and CDR2 SAAAGT come from the germline V gene. The CDR3 contains 14 residues. With 8 bases clipped from V and 4 bases from J, the junction kept 7 bases outside the gene matches. The DNA for the CDR3 is TGTGCCAGCGAGCAGGGGGCACCGAATCAGCCCCAGCATTTT. The encoded protein is CASEQGAPNQPQHF.

J is TRBJ2-1 and V is TRBV6-6; 9 bases are shared with TRBD1. Germline-derived CDR1 and CDR2 are MNHNY and SVGAGI (reference sequence). The CDR3 has 15 residues. V dropped 6 bases and J dropped 8; count of bases not matched to a gene: 11. The chain's CDR3 is CASSAPDRGYHEQFF. For the CDR3, the DNA is TGTGCCAGCAGCGCACCGGACAGGGGATACCATGAGCAGTTCTTC.

V usage is TRBV6-6 and J usage is TRBJ2-7, with TRBD1 matching over 10 bases. The CDR3 has 15 amino acids. Germline V gives CDR1 MNHNY, CDR2 SVGAGI (reference sequence). The junction had 11 bases not matched to a gene; V was cut back by 10 bases and J by 2 bases. CDR3 coding DNA: TGTGCCACTAGCCCCGGGACAGGGGCCCCCTACGAGCAGTACTTC. Translation: CATSPGTGAPYEQYF.

This clone was seen a handful of times. The J gene is TRBJ1-1, the V gene TRBV5-1, with D perhaps TRBD1 (6 bases). The CDR3 has 14 residues. Trimming took 4 bases from V and 3 from J, leaving 13 bases between them. CDR1 SGHRS and CDR2 YFSETQ come from the germline V gene. CDR3 residues: CASSGQGSDTEAFF. For the CDR3, the DNA is TGCGCCAGCAGCGGCCAGGGGTCGGACACTGAAGCTTTCTTT.

Here the CDR3 DNA reads TGTGCCAGCAGCTTAGAACGGGAGGGCCCCACCGGGGAGCTGTTTTTT. Protein product: CASSLEREGPTGELFF. This sequence joins TRBV7-9 and TRBJ2-2; 8 bases are shared with TRBD2. The CDR3 consists of 16 residues. CDR1 SEHNR and CDR2 FQNEAQ come from the germline V gene (reference sequence). V gave up 1 base and J gave up 4 bases; unmatched junction bases: 5.

The chain is built from TRBV27 and TRBJ2-2, with 11 bases fitting TRBD2. Germline CDR1 is MNHEY and CDR2 is SMNVEV (reference sequence). The CDR3 is 15 residues long. The V gene end was trimmed by 7 bases and the J gene end by 7 bases; junction bases not matched to a gene: 8. The CDR3 coding sequence is TGTGCCAGCACCCCTCAAGGACTAGCGGGCGGGGAGCTGTTTTTT. This codes for CASTPQGLAGGELFF.

The V and J genes are TRBV15 and TRBJ1-1; D remains unclear. Trimming left V 4 bases short and J 3 bases short, with 15 bases between. The germline gives CDR1 LNHNV, CDR2 YYDKDF (reference sequence). CDR3 size: 15 residues. CDR3 DNA sequence: TGTGCCACCAGCACTAGGCCTGTTCCGGACACTGAAGCTTTCTTT. Translated: CATSTRPVPDTEAFF.

The chain carries TRBV2 and TRBJ2-3; D is ambiguous. CDR3 length: 14 residues. The germline gives CDR1 SNHLY, CDR2 FYNNEI. V was trimmed by 5 bases and J by 2 bases, leaving 11 bases between them. The CDR3 DNA follows: TGTGCCAGCAGTCCGGAGATACACACAGATACGCAGTATTTT. Residues: CASSPEIHTDTQYF.

The chain combines TRBV5-1 with TRBJ2-1; D not resolved. CDR1 and CDR2 (germline): SGHRS, YFSETQ. This CDR3 comprises 15 residues. V lost 5 bases, J lost 0 bases, and 12 bases lay in between. This CDR3 reads CASSFDFSSYNEQFF. In DNA form, the CDR3 reads TGCGCCAGCAGTTTTGACTTTAGCTCCTACAATGAGCAGTTCTTC.

Details on this clone: Its ends do not fully match the called genes, so a read error is possible. The chain has TRBV28 and TRBJ1-2; D ambiguous. Per the germline V gene, CDR1 is MDHEN and CDR2 is SYDVKM. This CDR3 has 12 amino acids. CDR3 loop: CASSFLRNGYPF. Here the CDR3 DNA reads TGTGCCAGCAGTTTTCTGCGGAATGGCTACCCCTTC.

V usage is TRBV5-1 and J usage is TRBJ1-1; a possible D gene is TRBD1 (5 bases). CDR1 and CDR2 from the germline V gene are SGHRS and YFSETQ. V lost 5 bases to trimming and J lost 1 base, with 12 bases between them. This CDR3 is 14 amino acids long. This chain's CDR3 is CASSRGTGNTEAFF. The CDR3 nucleotides read TGCGCCAGCAGTCGGGGGACCGGGAACACTGAAGCTTTCTTT.